The source of this T cell receptor (beta chain) is a study of early T cells in non-severe SARS-CoV-2 infection. Study at large: It was bulk RNA from unsorted whole blood that was sequenced, and the chains were unpaired.

Individual cDNA molecules received unique molecular identifiers. TCRdb re-analysed the 5' RACE reads in MiXCR, keeping a single row per CDR3 protein. The data show 20,000 to 25,000 distinct CDR3 sequences, 5.3% seen once. This CDR3 is built from 15 residues. V lost 0 bases, J lost 8 bases, and 11 bases lay in between. Germline CDR1 LGHNA, CDR2 YSLEER. This clonotype was recorded at least ten times. This TCR was sampled from an adult who was a healthcare worker with PCR-confirmed SARS-CoV-2 infection or an uninfected control (not recorded which). Sequencing used whole blood. The genes are TRBV4-3 and TRBJ1-6; D remains ambiguous. The CDR3 spells CASSQDQFLDSPLHF. The CDR3 region has the DNA TGCGCCAGCAGCCAAGATCAGTTTTTGGATTCACCCCTCCACTTT.